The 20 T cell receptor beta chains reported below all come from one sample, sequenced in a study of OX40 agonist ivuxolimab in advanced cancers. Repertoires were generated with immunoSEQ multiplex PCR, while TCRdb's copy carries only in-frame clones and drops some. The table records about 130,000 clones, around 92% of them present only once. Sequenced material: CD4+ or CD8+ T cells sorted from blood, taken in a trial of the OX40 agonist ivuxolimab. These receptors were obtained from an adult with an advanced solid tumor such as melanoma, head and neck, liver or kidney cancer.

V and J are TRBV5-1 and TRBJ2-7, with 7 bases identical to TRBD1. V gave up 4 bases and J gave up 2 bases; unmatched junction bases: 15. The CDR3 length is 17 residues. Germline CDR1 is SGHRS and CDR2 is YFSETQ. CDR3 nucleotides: TGCGCCAGCAGCCCCTACTATCGACAGGGCATTACCTACGAGCAGTACTTC. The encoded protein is CASSPYYRQGITYEQYF. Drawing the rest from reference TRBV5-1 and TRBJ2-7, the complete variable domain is KAGVTQTPRYLIKTRGQQVTLSCSPISGHRSVSWYQQTPGQGLQFLFEYFSETQRNKGNFPGRFSGRQFSNSRSEMNVSTLELGDSALYLCASSPYYRQGITYEQYFGPGTRLTVT.

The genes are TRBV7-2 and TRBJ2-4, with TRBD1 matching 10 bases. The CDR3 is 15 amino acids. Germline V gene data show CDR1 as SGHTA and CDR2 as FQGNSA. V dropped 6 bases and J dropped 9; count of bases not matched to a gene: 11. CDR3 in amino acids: CASSIAGQGITIQYF. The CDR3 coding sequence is TGTGCCAGCAGTATCGCGGGACAGGGGATTACCATTCAGTACTTC.

CDR3 region: CASSGRFQETQYF. The CDR3 coding sequence is TGCGCCAGCAGCGGACGGTTCCAAGAGACCCAGTACTTC. The genes are TRBV5-1 and TRBJ2-5; D gene ambiguous. Per germline, CDR1 SGHRS and CDR2 YFSETQ. Trimming shortened V by 4 bases and J by 1 base, and 8 bases separated the two germline ends. The CDR3 length is 13 residues.

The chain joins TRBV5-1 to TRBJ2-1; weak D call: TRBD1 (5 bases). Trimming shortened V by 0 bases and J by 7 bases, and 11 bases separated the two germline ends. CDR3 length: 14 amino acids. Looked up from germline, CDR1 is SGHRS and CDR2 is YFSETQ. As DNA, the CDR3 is TGCGCCAGCAGCTTGGGTCAGGGTTGGAATGAGCAGTTCTTC. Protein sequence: CASSLGQGWNEQFF.

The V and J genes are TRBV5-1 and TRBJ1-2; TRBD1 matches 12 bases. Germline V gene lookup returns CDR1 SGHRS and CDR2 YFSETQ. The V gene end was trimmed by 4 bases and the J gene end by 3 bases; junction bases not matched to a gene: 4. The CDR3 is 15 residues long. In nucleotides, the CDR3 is TGCGCCAGCAGCGGAGGGACAGGGGGCGACTATGGCTACACCTTC. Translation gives CASSGGTGGDYGYTF.

CDR3 coding DNA: TGTGCCAGCAGCCCCCTGGGCGGGAGGTCGGTGAAGACCCAGTACTTC. It specifies CASSPLGGRSVKTQYF. The rearrangement uses TRBV27 and TRBJ2-5; TRBD2 agrees at 8 bases. CDR3 length equals 16 residues. J was trimmed by 6 bases and V by 6 bases; bases with no gene match: 15. CDR1 is MNHEY, CDR2 SMNVEV, per germline (reference sequence).

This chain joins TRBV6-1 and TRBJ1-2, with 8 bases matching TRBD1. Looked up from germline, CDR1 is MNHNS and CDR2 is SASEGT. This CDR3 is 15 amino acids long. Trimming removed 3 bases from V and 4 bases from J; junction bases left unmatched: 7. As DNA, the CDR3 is TGTGCCAGCAGTGACAGGGGGCGGTGGAGCTATGGCTACACCTTC. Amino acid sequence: CASSDRGRWSYGYTF.

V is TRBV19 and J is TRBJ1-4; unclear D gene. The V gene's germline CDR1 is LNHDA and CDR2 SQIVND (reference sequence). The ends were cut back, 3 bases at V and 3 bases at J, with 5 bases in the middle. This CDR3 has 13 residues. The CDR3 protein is CASSISSNEKLFF. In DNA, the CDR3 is TGTGCCAGTAGTATCTCCTCTAATGAAAAACTGTTTTTT.

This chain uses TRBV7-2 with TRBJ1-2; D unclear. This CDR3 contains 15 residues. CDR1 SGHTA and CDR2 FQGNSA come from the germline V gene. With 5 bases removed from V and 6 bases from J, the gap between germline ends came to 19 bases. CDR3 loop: CASSIVSGGRDGYTF. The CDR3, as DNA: TGTGCCAGCAGCATCGTCTCAGGCGGTCGCGATGGCTACACCTTC. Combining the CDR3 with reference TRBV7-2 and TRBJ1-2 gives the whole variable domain GAGVSQSPSNKVTEKGKDVELRCDPISGHTALYWYRQSLGQGLEFLIYFQGNSAPDKSGLPSDRFSAERTGGSVSTLTIQRTQQEDSAVYLCASSIVSGGRDGYTFGSGTRLTVV.

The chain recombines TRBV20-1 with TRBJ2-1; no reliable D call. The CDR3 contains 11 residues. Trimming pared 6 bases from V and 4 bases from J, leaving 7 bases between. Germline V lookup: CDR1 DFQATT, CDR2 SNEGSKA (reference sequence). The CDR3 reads CSAPRYNEQFF. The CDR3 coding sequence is TGCAGTGCCCCGAGATACAATGAGCAGTTCTTC.

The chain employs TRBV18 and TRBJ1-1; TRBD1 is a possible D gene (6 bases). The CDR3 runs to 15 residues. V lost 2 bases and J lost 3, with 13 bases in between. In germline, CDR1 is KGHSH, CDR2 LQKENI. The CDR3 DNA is TGTGCCAGCTCACCAAGTACAGGGATTGACACTGAAGCTTTCTTT. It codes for CASSPSTGIDTEAFF.

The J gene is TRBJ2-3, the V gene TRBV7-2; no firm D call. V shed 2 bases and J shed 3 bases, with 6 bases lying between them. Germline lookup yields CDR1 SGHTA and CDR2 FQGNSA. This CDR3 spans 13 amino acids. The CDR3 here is CASSLLGTDTQYF. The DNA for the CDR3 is TGTGCCAGCAGCTTACTAGGGACAGATACGCAGTATTTT.

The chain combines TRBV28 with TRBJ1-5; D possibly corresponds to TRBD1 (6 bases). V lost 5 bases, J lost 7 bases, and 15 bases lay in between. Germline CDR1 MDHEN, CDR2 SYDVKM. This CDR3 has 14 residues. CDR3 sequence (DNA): TGTGCCAGCAGTAGAGGGGGGTCCGGGCAGCCCCAGCATTTT. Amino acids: CASSRGGSGQPQHF.

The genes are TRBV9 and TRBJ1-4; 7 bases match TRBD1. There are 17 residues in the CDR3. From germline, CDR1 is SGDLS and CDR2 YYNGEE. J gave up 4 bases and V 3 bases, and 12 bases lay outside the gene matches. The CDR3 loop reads CASSAHASGQFNEKLFF. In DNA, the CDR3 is TGTGCCAGCAGCGCTCACGCCTCGGGACAGTTTAATGAAAAACTGTTTTTT.

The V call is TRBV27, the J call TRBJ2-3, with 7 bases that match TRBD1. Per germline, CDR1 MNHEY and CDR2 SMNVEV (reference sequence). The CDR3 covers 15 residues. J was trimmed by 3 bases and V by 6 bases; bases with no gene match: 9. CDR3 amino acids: CASRKGQVVTDTQYF. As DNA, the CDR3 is TGTGCCAGCAGAAAAGGACAGGTAGTTACAGATACGCAGTATTTT.

The CDR3 region is CASSQEVGQPQHF. DNA for the CDR3: TGTGCCAGCAGCCAAGAGGTAGGCCAGCCCCAGCATTTT. The chain joins TRBV4-2 to TRBJ1-5; unclear D gene. The V end was cut by 0 bases, the J end by 7 bases, with 7 bases between. The CDR3 loop spans 13 amino acids. CDR1 LGHNA and CDR2 YNFKEQ come from the germline V gene.

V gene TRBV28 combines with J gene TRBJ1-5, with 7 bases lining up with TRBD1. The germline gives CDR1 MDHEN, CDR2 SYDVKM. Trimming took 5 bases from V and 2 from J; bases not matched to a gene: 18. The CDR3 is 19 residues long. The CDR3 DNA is TGTGCCAGCAGTAGCCCTGCAGGGGGGCGTTTTTCGGGCAATCAGCCCCAGCATTTT. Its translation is CASSSPAGGRFSGNQPQHF.

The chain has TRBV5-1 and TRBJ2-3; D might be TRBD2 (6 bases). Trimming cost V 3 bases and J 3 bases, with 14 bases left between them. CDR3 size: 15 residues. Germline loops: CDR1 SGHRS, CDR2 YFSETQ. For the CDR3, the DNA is TGCGCCAGCAGCTGGGGCCACGGGGGAACAGATACGCAGTATTTT. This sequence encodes CASSWGHGGTDTQYF.

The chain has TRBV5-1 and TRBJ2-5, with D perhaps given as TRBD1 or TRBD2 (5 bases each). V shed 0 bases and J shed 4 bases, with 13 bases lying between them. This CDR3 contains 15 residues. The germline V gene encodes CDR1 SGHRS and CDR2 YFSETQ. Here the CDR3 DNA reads TGCGCCAGCAGCTTGGTAGTGTCGGGGCCAGAGACCCAGTACTTC. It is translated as CASSLVVSGPETQYF.

The CDR3 nucleotides are TGTGCCAGCAGTGACGCACAGGGTCTGAGTGAGCAGTTCTTC. Translation: CASSDAQGLSEQFF. This chain joins TRBV6-1 and TRBJ2-1; tentative D call: TRBD1 (6 bases). The V end lost 3 bases, the J end lost 9 bases, and 15 bases lay between the germline ends. The CDR3 totals 14 residues. Germline V lookup: CDR1 MNHNS, CDR2 SASEGT.